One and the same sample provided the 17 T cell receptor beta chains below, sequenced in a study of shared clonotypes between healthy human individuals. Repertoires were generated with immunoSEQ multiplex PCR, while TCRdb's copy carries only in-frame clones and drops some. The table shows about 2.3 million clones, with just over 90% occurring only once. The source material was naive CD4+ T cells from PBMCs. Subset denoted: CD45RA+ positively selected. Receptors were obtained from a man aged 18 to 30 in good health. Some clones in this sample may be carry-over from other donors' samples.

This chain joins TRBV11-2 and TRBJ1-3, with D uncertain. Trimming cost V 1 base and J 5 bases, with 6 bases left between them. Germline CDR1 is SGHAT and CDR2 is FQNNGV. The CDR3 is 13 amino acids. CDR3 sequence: CASSLVGRNTIYF. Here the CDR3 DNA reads TGTGCCAGCAGCTTAGTTGGGAGAAACACCATATATTTT.

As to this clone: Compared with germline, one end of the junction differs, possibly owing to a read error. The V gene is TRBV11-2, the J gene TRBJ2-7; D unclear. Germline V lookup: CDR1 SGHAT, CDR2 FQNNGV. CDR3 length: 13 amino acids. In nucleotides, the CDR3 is TGTGCCAGCAGGTTAGCCAGCTCCTACGAGCAGTACTTC. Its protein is CASRLASSYEQYF.

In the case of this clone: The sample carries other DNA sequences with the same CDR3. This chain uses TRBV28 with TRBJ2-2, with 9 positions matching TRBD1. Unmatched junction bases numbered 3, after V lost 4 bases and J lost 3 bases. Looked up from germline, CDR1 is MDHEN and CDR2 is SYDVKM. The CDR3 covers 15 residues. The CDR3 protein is CASSSGQGYTGELFF. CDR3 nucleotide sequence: TGTGCCAGCAGTTCTGGACAGGGGTACACCGGGGAGCTGTTTTTT.

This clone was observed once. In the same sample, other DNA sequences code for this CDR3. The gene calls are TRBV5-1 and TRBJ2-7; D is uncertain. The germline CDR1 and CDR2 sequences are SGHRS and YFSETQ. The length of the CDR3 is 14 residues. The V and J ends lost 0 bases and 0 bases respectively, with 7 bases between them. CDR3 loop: CASSLAGTSYEQYF. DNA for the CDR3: TGCGCCAGCAGCTTGGCCGGAACCTCCTACGAGCAGTACTTC. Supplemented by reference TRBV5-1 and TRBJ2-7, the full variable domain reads KAGVTQTPRYLIKTRGQQVTLSCSPISGHRSVSWYQQTPGQGLQFLFEYFSETQRNKGNFPGRFSGRQFSNSRSEMNVSTLELGDSALYLCASSLAGTSYEQYFGPGTRLTVT.

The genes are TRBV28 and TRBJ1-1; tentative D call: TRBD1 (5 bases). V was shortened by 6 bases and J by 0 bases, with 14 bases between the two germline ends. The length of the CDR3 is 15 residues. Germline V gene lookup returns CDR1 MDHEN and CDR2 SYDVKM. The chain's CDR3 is CASSSLDNLNTEAFF. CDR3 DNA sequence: TGTGCCAGCAGCTCCTTGGACAACCTGAACACTGAAGCTTTCTTT.

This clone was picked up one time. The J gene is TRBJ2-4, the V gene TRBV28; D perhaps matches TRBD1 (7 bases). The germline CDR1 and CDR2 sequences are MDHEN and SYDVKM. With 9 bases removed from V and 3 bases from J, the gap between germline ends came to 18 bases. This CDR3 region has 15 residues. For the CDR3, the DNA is TGTGCCAGGGATAGAGACAGGGAGGACAAAAACATTCAGTACTTC. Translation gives CARDRDREDKNIQYF. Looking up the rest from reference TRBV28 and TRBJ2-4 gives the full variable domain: DVKVTQSSRYLVKRTGEKVFLECVQDMDHENMFWYRQDPGLGLRLIYFSYDVKMKEKGDIPEGYSVSREKKERFSLILESASTNQTSMYLCARDRDREDKNIQYFGAGTRLSVL.

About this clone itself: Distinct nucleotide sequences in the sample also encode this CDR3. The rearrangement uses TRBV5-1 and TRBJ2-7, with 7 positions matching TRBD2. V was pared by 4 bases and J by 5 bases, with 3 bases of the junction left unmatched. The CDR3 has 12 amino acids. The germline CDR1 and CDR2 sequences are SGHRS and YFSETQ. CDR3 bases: TGCGCCAGCAGCATTGCGGGAGACGAGCAGTACTTC. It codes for CASSIAGDEQYF.

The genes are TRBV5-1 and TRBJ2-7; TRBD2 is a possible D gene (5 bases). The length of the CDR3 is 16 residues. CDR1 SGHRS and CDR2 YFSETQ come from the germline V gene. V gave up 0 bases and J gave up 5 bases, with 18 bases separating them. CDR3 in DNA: TGCGCCAGCAGCTTGGTCAAGGACTCTCTTCCCGACGAGCAGTACTTC. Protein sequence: CASSLVKDSLPDEQYF.

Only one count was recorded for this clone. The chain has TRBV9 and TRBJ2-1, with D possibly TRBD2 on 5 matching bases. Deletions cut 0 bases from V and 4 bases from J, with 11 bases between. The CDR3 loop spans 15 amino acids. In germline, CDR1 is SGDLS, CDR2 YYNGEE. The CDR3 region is CASSVEAVAYNEQFF. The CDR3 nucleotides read TGTGCCAGCAGCGTAGAGGCGGTAGCGTACAATGAGCAGTTCTTC. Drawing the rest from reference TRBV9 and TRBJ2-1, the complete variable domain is DSGVTQTPKHLITATGQRVTLRCSPRSGDLSVYWYQQSLDQGLQFLIQYYNGEERAKGNILERFSAQQFPDLHSELNLSSLELGDSALYFCASSVEAVAYNEQFFGPGTRLTVL.

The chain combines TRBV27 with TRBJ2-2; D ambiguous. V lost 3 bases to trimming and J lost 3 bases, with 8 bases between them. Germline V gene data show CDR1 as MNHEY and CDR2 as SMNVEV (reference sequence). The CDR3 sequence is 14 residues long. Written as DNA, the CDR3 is TGTGCCAGCAGTTTTAACGGAGACACCGGGGAGCTGTTTTTT. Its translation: CASSFNGDTGELFF.

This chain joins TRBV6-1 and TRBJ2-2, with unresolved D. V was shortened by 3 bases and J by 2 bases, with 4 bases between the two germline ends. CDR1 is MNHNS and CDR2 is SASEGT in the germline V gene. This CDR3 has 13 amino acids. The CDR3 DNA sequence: TGTGCCAGCAGTGATCCTAACACCGGGGAGCTGTTTTTT. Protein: CASSDPNTGELFF.

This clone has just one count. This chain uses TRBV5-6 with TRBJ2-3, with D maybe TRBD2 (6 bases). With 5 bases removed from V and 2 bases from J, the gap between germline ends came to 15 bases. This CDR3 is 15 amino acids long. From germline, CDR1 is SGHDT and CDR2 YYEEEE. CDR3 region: CASRRLDRDTDTQYF. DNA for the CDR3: TGTGCCAGCAGGAGACTAGACAGAGACACAGATACGCAGTATTTT.

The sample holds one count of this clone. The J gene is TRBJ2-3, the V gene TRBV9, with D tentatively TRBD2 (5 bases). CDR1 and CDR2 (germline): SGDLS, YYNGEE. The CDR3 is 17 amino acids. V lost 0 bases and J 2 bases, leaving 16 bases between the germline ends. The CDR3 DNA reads TGTGCCAGCAGCGTAGGTTGGGGATTGGGAGTCACAGATACGCAGTATTTT. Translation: CASSVGWGLGVTDTQYF.

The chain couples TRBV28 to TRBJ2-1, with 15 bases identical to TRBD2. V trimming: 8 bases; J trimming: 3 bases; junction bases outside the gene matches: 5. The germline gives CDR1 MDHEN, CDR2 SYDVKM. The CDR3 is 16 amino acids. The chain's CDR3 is CASLGLAGGYYNEQFF. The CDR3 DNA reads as TGTGCCAGCCTCGGACTAGCGGGAGGGTACTACAATGAGCAGTTCTTC.

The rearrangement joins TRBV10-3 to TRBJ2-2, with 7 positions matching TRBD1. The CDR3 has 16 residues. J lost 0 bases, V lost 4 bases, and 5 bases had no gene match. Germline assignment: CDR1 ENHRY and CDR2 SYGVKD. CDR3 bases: TGTGCCATCAGTGTGATGACAGGGTCGAACACCGGGGAGCTGTTTTTT. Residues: CAISVMTGSNTGELFF.

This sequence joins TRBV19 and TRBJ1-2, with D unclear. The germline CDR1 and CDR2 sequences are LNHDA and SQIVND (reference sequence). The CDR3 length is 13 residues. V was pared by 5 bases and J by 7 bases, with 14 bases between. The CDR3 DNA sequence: TGTGCCAGTAGTCCTTCGCAGCGCTTTGGCTACACCTTC. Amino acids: CASSPSQRFGYTF.

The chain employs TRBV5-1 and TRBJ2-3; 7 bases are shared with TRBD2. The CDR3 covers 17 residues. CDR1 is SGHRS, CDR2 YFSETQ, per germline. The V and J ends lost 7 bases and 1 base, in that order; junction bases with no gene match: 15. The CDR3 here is CASHWRGSGDGTDTQYF. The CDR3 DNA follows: TGCGCCAGCCACTGGCGGGGGTCTGGGGATGGCACAGATACGCAGTATTTT.